The sequence of this T cell receptor (beta chain) was determined in a study of regulatory T cells in long-lasting Graves disease. Time point defined: persistent/refractory GD, antithyroid drugs over 5 years with positive TRAb. Extracted PBMC RNA gave rise to the TCR library. This clonotype has only a few counts. This CDR3 is 16 amino acids long. The germline CDR1 and CDR2 sequences are MNHEY and SMNVEV (reference sequence). V dropped 6 bases and J dropped 3 bases, with 17 bases sitting between them. Construction of TCR beta libraries relied on iRepertoire HTBI primers and on Arm-PCR targeting CDR3 regions. Each CDR3 protein is one row after TCRdb ran MiXCR on the multiplex PCR reads. The sample includes over 350,000 distinct CDR3 sequences, around 20% seen only once; the top ten take about a fifth.

Sample: peripheral blood mononuclear cells (PBMCs), taken when the disease was refractory, from a patient treated with antithyroid drugs. This clonotype was sampled from a female donor with Graves disease. The chain carries TRBV27 and TRBJ2-2; perhaps TRBD2 as D (7 bases). Written as DNA, the CDR3 is TGTGCCAGCAGCCCCCTAGGCGGGGGCGACACCGGGGAGCTGTTTTTT. This encodes CASSPLGGGDTGELFF.